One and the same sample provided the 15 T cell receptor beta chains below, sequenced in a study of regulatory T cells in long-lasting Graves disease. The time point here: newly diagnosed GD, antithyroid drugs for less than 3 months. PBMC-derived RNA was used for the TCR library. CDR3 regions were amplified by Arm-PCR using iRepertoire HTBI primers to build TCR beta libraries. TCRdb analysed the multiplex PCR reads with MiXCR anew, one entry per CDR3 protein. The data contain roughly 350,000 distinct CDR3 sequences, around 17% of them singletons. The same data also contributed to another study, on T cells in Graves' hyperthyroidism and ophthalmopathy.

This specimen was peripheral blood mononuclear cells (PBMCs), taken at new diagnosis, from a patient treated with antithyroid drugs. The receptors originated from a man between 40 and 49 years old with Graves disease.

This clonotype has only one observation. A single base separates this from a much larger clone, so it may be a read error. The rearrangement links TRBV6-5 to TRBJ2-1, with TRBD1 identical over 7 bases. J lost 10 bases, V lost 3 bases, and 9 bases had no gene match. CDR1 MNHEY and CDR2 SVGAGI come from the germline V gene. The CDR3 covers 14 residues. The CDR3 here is CASSYEGQIYEQFF. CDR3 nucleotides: TGTGCCAGCAGTTATGAGGGACAGATCTACGAGCAGTTCTTC.

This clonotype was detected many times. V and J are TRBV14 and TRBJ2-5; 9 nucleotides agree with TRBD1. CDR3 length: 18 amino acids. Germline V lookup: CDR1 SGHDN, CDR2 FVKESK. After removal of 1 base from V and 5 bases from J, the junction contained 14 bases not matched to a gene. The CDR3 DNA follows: TGTGCCAGCAGCCAAGGCCGTTTAGGGACAGGGCTTGCGGAGACCCAGTACTTC. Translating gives CASSQGRLGTGLAETQYF.

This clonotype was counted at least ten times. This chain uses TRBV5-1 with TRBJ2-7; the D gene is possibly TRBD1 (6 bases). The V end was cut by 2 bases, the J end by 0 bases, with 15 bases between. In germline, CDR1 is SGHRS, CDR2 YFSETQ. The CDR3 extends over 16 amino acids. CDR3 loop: CASSFTPGASSYEQYF. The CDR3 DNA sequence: TGCGCCAGCAGCTTTACCCCAGGGGCCAGCTCCTACGAGCAGTACTTC.

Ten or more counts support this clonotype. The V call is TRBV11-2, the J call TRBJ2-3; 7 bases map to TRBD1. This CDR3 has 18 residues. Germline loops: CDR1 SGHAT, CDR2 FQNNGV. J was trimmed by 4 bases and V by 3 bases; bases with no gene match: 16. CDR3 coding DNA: TGTGCCAGCAGCTTGCGGACAGGCATGGTATTTGGGGCAGATACGCAGTATTTT. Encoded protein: CASSLRTGMVFGADTQYF.

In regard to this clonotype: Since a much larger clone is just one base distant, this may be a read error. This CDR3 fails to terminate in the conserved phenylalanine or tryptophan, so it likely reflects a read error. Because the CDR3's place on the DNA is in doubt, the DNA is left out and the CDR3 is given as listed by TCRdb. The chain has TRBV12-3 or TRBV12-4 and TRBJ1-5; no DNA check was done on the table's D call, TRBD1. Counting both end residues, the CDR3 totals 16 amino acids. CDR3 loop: CASSKQGAQGNQPLHL.

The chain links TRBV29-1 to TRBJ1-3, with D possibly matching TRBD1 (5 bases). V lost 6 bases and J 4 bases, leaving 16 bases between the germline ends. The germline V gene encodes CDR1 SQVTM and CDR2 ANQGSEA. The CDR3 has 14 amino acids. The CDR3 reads CSVLSGGVGNTIYF. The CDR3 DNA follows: TGCAGCGTCCTTAGTGGAGGGGTCGGAAACACCATATATTTT.

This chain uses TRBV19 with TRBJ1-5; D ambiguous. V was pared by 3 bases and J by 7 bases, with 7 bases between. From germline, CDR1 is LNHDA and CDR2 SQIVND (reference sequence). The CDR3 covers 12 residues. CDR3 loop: CASSMGGQPQHF. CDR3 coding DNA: TGTGCCAGTAGTATGGGTGGACAGCCCCAGCATTTT.

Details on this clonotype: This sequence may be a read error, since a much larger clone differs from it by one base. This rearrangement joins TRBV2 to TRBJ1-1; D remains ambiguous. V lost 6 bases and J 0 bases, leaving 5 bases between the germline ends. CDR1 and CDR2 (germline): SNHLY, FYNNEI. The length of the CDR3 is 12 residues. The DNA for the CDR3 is TGTGCCAGCAGGAGCATGAACACTGAAGCTTTCTTT. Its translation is CASRSMNTEAFF.

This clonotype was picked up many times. CDR3 sequence reads: CASSTGAREKLFF. As DNA, the CDR3 is TGTGCCAGCAGTACAGGGGCGAGGGAAAAACTGTTTTTT. The V and J genes are TRBV28 and TRBJ1-4; 7 nucleotides agree with TRBD1. The CDR3 has 13 amino acids. The junction had 5 bases not matched to a gene; V was cut back by 5 bases and J by 8 bases. Germline assignment: CDR1 MDHEN and CDR2 SYDVKM.

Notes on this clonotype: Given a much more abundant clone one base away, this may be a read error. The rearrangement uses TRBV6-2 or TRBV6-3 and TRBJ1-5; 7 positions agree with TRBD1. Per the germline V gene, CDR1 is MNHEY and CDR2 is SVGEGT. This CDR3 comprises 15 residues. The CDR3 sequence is CASSTSGGPHQPRHF. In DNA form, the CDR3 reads TGTGCCAGCAGCACCTCAGGGGGGCCCCATCAGCCCCGGCATTTT.

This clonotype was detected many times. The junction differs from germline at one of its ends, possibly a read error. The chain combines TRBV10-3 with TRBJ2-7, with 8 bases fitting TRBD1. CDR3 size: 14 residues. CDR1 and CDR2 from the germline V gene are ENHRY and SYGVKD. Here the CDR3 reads CAITEDRDSYEQYF. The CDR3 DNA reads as TGTGCCATCACTGAGGACAGGGATTCGTACGAGCAGTACTTC.

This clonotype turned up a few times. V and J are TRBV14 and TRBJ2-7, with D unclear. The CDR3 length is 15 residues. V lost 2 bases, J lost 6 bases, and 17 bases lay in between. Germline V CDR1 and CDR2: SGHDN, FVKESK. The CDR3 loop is CASSQLTSGPSEQYF. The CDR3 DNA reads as TGTGCCAGCAGCCAACTGACCTCCGGCCCCTCCGAGCAGTACTTC.

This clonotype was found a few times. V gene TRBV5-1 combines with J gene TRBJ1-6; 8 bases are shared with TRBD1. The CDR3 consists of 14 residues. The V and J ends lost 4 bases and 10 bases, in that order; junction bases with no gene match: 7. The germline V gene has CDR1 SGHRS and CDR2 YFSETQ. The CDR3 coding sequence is TGCGCCAGCAGCCTGGGACAGGTCTCGTCACCCCTCCACTTT. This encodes CASSLGQVSSPLHF.

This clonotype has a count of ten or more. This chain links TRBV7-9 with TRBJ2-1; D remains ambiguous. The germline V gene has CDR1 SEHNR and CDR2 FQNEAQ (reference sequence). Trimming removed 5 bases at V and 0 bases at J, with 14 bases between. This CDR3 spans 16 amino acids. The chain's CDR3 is CASSPRRISSYNEQFF. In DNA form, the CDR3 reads TGTGCCAGCAGCCCTCGACGGATAAGCTCCTACAATGAGCAGTTCTTC.

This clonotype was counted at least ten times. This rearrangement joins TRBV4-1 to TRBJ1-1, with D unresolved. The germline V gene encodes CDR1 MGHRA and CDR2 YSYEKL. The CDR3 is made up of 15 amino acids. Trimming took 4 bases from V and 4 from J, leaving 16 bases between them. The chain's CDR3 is CASSPFASLGTEAFF. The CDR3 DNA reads TGCGCCAGCAGCCCGTTCGCAAGTTTAGGCACTGAAGCTTTCTTT.